A selection of T cell receptor beta chains follows, all from one sample in a study of T cells in Graves' hyperthyroidism and ophthalmopathy. TCRdb re-derived calls from the multiplex PCR reads in MiXCR, one entry per CDR3 protein. The profile shows roughly 650,000 distinct CDR3 sequences, approximately 15% of them singletons. The specimen was blood. The receptors stem from a woman between 40 and 55 years old with Graves' ophthalmopathy. The CDR3 runs from the conserved cysteine through the conserved F or W. Fields, in order: clone size, J gene, D gene, V gene, CDR3 protein, CDR3 DNA. A D gene is named only where the DNA matches it firmly. Where a row states a size, it is once, few, many or the class of an expanded clone; other rows omit it.

>many|TRBJ2-7|TRBD2|TRBV20-1
CSAVLAGLYEQYF
TGCAGTGCGGTACTAGCGGGGCTATACGAGCAGTACTTC
>many|TRBJ2-7|-|TRBV28
CASSTGPTYEQYF
TGTGCCAGCAGTACCGGACCGACCTACGAGCAGTACTTC
>many|TRBJ2-7|-|TRBV7-9
CASSLPTYEQYF
TGTGCCAGCAGCTTACCTACCTACGAGCAGTACTTC
>many|TRBJ2-3|-|TRBV2
CASSETFTDTQYF
TGTGCCAGCAGCGAGACTTTCACAGATACGCAGTATTTT
>-|TRBJ2-3|-|TRBV5-1
CASSLVSQGKFTDTQYF
TGCGCCAGCAGCTTGGTGTCTCAGGGTAAATTTACAGATACGCAGTATTTT
>-|TRBJ2-5|-|TRBV6-1
CASSPPWGETQYF
TGTGCCAGCAGTCCCCCTTGGGGAGAGACCCAGTACTTC
>-|TRBJ2-2|-|TRBV12-5
CASGPGGPRTGELFF
TGTGCTAGTGGGCCCGGGGGGCCGAGGACCGGGGAGCTGTTTTTT
>few|TRBJ1-5|TRBD1|TRBV19
CASSPAGTGGPNQPQHF
TGTGCCAGTAGTCCGGCCGGGACAGGGGGCCCTAATCAGCCCCAGCATTTT
>few|TRBJ2-7|TRBD1|TRBV27
CASSFTGGALVDEQYF
TGTGCCAGCAGTTTCACAGGGGGCGCATTGGTGGACGAGCAGTACTTC
>-|TRBJ2-7|-|TRBV3-1
CASSQAPGVGYEQYF
TGTGCCAGCAGCCAAGCACCAGGGGTCGGCTACGAGCAGTACTTC
>-|TRBJ1-5|TRBD1|TRBV7-2
CASSLASPGTGVRQPQHF
TGTGCCAGCAGCTTAGCGAGCCCCGGGACAGGGGTGCGTCAGCCCCAGCATTTT
>few|TRBJ2-7|-|TRBV2
CASSRGFGYEQYF
TGTGCCAGCAGTAGAGGGTTCGGATACGAGCAGTACTTC
>many|TRBJ1-1|-|TRBV27
CASSSQRAVTEAFF
TGTGCCAGCAGTTCACAGAGGGCGGTCACTGAAGCTTTCTTT
>-|TRBJ2-7|TRBD1|TRBV24-1
CATGQGYEQYF
TGTGCCACGGGACAGGGATACGAGCAGTACTTC
>many|TRBJ1-1|TRBD1|TRBV18
CASSPGTGLMNTEAFF
TGTGCCAGCTCACCGGGGACAGGCCTTATGAACACTGAAGCTTTCTTT
>few|TRBJ2-5|-|TRBV6-1
CASRRGGLETQYF
TGTGCCAGCAGGAGGGGAGGACTTGAGACCCAGTACTTC
>many|TRBJ1-2|-|TRBV11-2
CASSLVEGVYGYTF
TGTGCCAGCAGCTTAGTAGAGGGGGTCTATGGCTACACCTTC
>few|TRBJ1-1|-|TRBV12-3/TRBV12-4
CASSLSSMRAFF
TGTGCCAGCAGTTTAAGTTCAATGAGGGCTTTCTTT
>many|TRBJ2-1|-|TRBV2
CASLDRLGGYEQFF
TGTGCCAGCCTAGACCGCCTAGGGGGGTATGAGCAGTTCTTC
>many|TRBJ1-6|-|TRBV28
CASSPRERENNSPLHF
TGTGCCAGCAGTCCCCGAGAGAGGGAGAATAATTCACCCCTCCACTTT
>-|TRBJ2-7|-|TRBV25-1
CASSVGLGEQYF
TGTGCCAGCAGTGTGGGGTTGGGGGAGCAGTACTTC
>-|TRBJ2-5|TRBD2|TRBV10-2
CASRTTSGSSETRYF
TGCGCCAGCAGAACGACTAGCGGGAGTTCCGAGACCCGGTACTTC
>many|TRBJ2-3|-|TRBV10-3
CAISDSTYRGGDTQYF
TGTGCCATCAGTGATTCCACCTACAGGGGAGGGGATACGCAGTATTTT
>-|TRBJ1-5|-|TRBV6-8
CASSYSLCDSNQPQHF
TGTGCCAGCAGTTACTCCTTGTGCGATAGCAATCAGCCCCAGCATTTT
>many|TRBJ2-3|TRBD2|TRBV3-1
CASSLLVAGGTDTQYF
TGTGCCAGCAGCCTCCTCGTGGCGGGAGGCACAGATACGCAGTATTTT
>-|TRBJ2-2|-|TRBV12-5
CASATSLGELFF
TGTGCTAGTGCTACCTCGCTTGGGGAGCTGTTTTTT
>few|TRBJ1-5|-|TRBV19
CASSIVGGPSNQPQHF
TGTGCCAGTAGTATAGTAGGGGGTCCTAGCAATCAGCCCCAGCATTTT
>-|TRBJ2-7|TRBD2|TRBV29-1
CSVDNTWGLADYERYF
TGCAGCGTTGACAATACCTGGGGACTAGCGGACTACGAGCGGTACTTC